This T cell receptor beta chain comes out of a study of human T cells and chemical hapten exposure. Trimming removed 3 bases from V and 6 bases from J; junction bases left unmatched: 9. The germline V gene encodes CDR1 SGHAT and CDR2 FQNNGV. The CDR3 is made up of 17 amino acids. Regarding time point: patch test 3, about 24 weeks after DPC sensitization. Documented treatment: therapeutic diphenylcyclopropenone sensitization with weekly scalp DPC. TCRdb recomputed calls from the RACE reads with MiXCR, one row per CDR3 protein. The sample records approximately 97,000 distinct CDR3 sequences, roughly a quarter being singletons. This clonotype was seen a handful of times.

The receptor comes from a man aged 35 to 55 with alopecia areata. Some clones in this sample may be carry-over from other donors' samples. The V call is TRBV11-2, the J call TRBJ2-4; 12 bases fit TRBD1. The input for sequencing was whole blood, taken in connection with sensitization to the hapten diphenylcyclopropenone (DPC). This chain's CDR3 is CASSFQSGTGGRNIQYF. DNA of the CDR3: TGTGCCAGCAGCTTCCAATCCGGGACAGGGGGCAGAAACATTCAGTACTTC. Full variable domain (outside the CDR3, taken from reference TRBV11-2 and TRBJ2-4): EAGVAQSPRYKIIEKRQSVAFWCNPISGHATLYWYQQILGQGPKLLIQFQNNGVVDDSQLPKDRFSAERLKGVDSTLKIQPAKLEDSAVYLCASSFQSGTGGRNIQYFGAGTRLSVL.